Below, 30 T cell receptor beta chains from the same sample are listed, as sequenced in a study of post-analysis software for immune sequencing data. Study findings and constraints: Five TRBV segments, including TRBV5-6, TRBV5-1 and TRBV20-1, were more frequent in patients than controls.

Their antigen targets remain unknown. Libraries were made from TCR beta cDNA, and they carried unique molecular identifiers. TCRdb re-derived calls from the PCR reads in MiXCR, one entry per CDR3 protein. The profile shows a few hundred thousand distinct CDR3 sequences, 36% of them singletons. The specimen sequenced was blood. The receptors derive from a girl aged 10-17 years with multiple sclerosis.

J is TRBJ1-1 and V is TRBV27; D uncertain. This CDR3 is 14 amino acids long. The germline V gene has CDR1 MNHEY and CDR2 SMNVEV (reference sequence). V was trimmed by 5 bases and J by 2 bases, leaving 12 bases between them. This CDR3 reads CASSPRGRNTEAFF. The CDR3 coding sequence is TGTGCCAGCAGTCCTAGAGGGAGAAACACTGAAGCTTTCTTT.

Worth noting for this clonotype: A much larger clone sits a single nucleotide away, making a read error possible. This rearrangement joins TRBV27 to TRBJ2-1; D is undetermined. The germline gives CDR1 MNHEY, CDR2 SMNVEV (reference sequence). The V end was cut by 6 bases, the J end by 14 bases, with 14 bases between. The CDR3 has 11 residues. The CDR3 reads CASRLGLREFF. The CDR3 nucleotides read TGTGCCAGCAGGTTAGGGCTGCGTGAGTTCTTC.

This clonotype was observed a single time. This clone may be a read error of a much larger clone one base away. This chain joins TRBV18 and TRBJ2-1; the match to TRBD1 covers 10 bases. V was pared by 6 bases and J by 13 bases, with 15 bases of the junction left unmatched. The germline CDR1 and CDR2 sequences are KGHSH and LQKENI. The CDR3 length is 15 residues. The CDR3 reads CASSTGTGEEETQFF. As DNA, the CDR3 is TGTGCCAGCTCCACCGGGACAGGGGAGGAAGAGACCCAGTTCTTC. Full variable domain (outside the CDR3, taken from reference TRBV18 and TRBJ2-1): NAGVMQNPRHLVRRRGQEARLRCSPMKGHSHVYWYRQLPEEGLKFMVYLQKENIIDESGMPKERFSAEFPKEGPSILRIQQVVRGDSAAYFCASSTGTGEEETQFFGPGTRLTVL.

This clonotype was detected only a few times. The CDR3 loop reads CASSQTPGQGNNEQFF. In DNA form, the CDR3 reads TGTGCCAGCAGCCAAACACCGGGACAGGGGAACAATGAGCAGTTCTTC. V gene TRBV14 combines with J gene TRBJ2-1; 10 bases fit TRBD1. This CDR3 comprises 16 residues. Germline V lookup: CDR1 SGHDN, CDR2 FVKESK. The ends lost 2 bases at V and 5 bases at J; junction bases unmatched: 6.

The chain carries TRBV6-1 and TRBJ2-7; D perhaps matches TRBD2 (5 bases). Germline V gene sequence: CDR1 MNHNS, CDR2 SASEGT. The CDR3 extends over 13 amino acids. V was cut by 6 bases and J by 7 bases, with 16 bases left in between. The chain's CDR3 is CASRSTARGEQYF. CDR3 coding DNA: TGTGCCAGCAGGTCTACGGCCCGAGGGGAGCAGTACTTC.

J is TRBJ2-3 and V is TRBV29-1, with no clear D. Germline values: CDR1 SQVTM, CDR2 ANQGSEA. This CDR3 is 11 amino acids long. Trimming took 7 bases from V and 9 from J, leaving 14 bases between them. CDR3 bases: TGCAGCGGATCCTCTATAGACACGCAGTATTTT. Protein: CSGSSIDTQYF.

This clonotype was picked up many times. The chain recombines TRBV12-3 or TRBV12-4 with TRBJ1-2; no firm D call. The CDR3 runs 14 residues. Trimming removed 6 bases from V and 6 bases from J, with 17 bases in between. CDR3 DNA: TGTGCCAGCAGCTACAAGGAAGGTCGTAATGGCTACACCTTC. The encoded protein is CASSYKEGRNGYTF.

This clonotype was recorded many times. The genes are TRBV3-1 and TRBJ1-1, with a possible D match to TRBD1 (5 bases). V was trimmed by 2 bases and J by 6 bases, leaving 13 bases between them. Germline assignment: CDR1 LGHDT and CDR2 YNNKEL (reference sequence). The CDR3 loop spans 14 amino acids. The CDR3 DNA is TGTGCCAGCAGCCAACGGGGGAGAATCTCTGAAGCTTTCTTT. It yields the protein CASSQRGRISEAFF. Full variable domain (missing parts from reference TRBV3-1 and TRBJ1-1): DTAVSQTPKYLVTQMGNDKSIKCEQNLGHDTMYWYKQDSKKFLKIMFSYNNKELIINETVPNRFSPKSPDKAHLNLHINSLELGDSAVYFCASSQRGRISEAFFGQGTRLTVV.

V usage is TRBV6-5 and J usage is TRBJ2-5, with 9 bases identical to TRBD1. Germline-derived CDR1 and CDR2 are MNHEY and SVGAGI. CDR3 length: 14 residues. The trim removed 6 bases at V and 11 bases at J, leaving 13 bases unmatched. CDR3 amino acids: CASSSGTGIYEQYF. Written as DNA, the CDR3 is TGTGCCAGCAGCTCCGGGACAGGGATTTACGAACAGTACTTC.

This chain uses TRBV11-2 with TRBJ2-4, with D possibly being TRBD2 (6 bases). This CDR3 comprises 17 residues. Deletions cut 3 bases from V and 3 bases from J, with 18 bases between. Germline-derived CDR1 and CDR2 are SGHAT and FQNNGV. The CDR3 DNA is TGTGCCAGCAGCTTCTCCTGGGGCGGGGCCCGCAAAAACATTCAGTACTTC. Its translation is CASSFSWGGARKNIQYF.

The chain links TRBV5-1 to TRBJ2-7; possible D gene TRBD1, 6 bases. The CDR3 contains 13 residues. Trimming stripped 4 bases from V and 1 base from J, with 9 bases between. CDR1 is SGHRS, CDR2 YFSETQ, per germline. This CDR3 reads CASSRDKSYEQYF. As DNA, the CDR3 is TGCGCCAGCAGCCGGGACAAATCCTACGAGCAGTACTTC. Combining the CDR3 with reference TRBV5-1 and TRBJ2-7 gives the whole variable domain KAGVTQTPRYLIKTRGQQVTLSCSPISGHRSVSWYQQTPGQGLQFLFEYFSETQRNKGNFPGRFSGRQFSNSRSEMNVSTLELGDSALYLCASSRDKSYEQYFGPGTRLTVT.

To note about this clonotype: One base away lies a much larger clone, so this may be a sequencing read error. The chain has TRBV7-9 and TRBJ2-1; 7 positions match TRBD1. Judging by the DNA end, TRBJ2-7 fits better; the J call may be wrong. CDR3 size: 15 residues. CDR1 is SEHNR, CDR2 FQNEAQ, per germline (reference sequence). The CDR3 loop reads CASRQGTYSYNEQYF. The CDR3 coding sequence is TGTGCCAGCAGACAGGGGACCTACTCCTACAATGAGCAGTACTTC.

The chain is built from TRBV2 and TRBJ2-3; D is ambiguous. The V gene lost 6 bases and the J gene lost 0 bases, with 10 bases spanning the gap. In germline, CDR1 is SNHLY, CDR2 FYNNEI. This CDR3 is 14 amino acids long. In nucleotides, the CDR3 is TGTGCCAGCAGGGCATTTCTTAGCACAGATACGCAGTATTTT. As protein: CASRAFLSTDTQYF.

The rearrangement joins TRBV27 to TRBJ1-3, with D perhaps matching TRBD1 (6 bases). V was cut by 5 bases and J by 0 bases, with 14 bases left in between. Per germline, CDR1 MNHEY and CDR2 SMNVEV (reference sequence). There are 16 residues in the CDR3. The CDR3 bases are TGTGCCAGCAGTGCCCGAGACAGGAGCTCTGGAAACACCATATATTTT. It encodes CASSARDRSSGNTIYF.

This chain links TRBV3-1 with TRBJ1-2; no reliable D call. The CDR3 has 15 residues. Germline CDR1 and CDR2: LGHDT and YNNKEL (reference sequence). Trimming stripped 5 bases from V and 3 bases from J, with 16 bases between. CDR3 residues: CASSSRSGSDYGYTF. Here the CDR3 DNA reads TGTGCCAGCAGCTCACGATCGGGATCTGACTATGGCTACACCTTC. Using reference TRBV3-1 and TRBJ1-2 for the parts outside the CDR3, the full variable domain is DTAVSQTPKYLVTQMGNDKSIKCEQNLGHDTMYWYKQDSKKFLKIMFSYNNKELIINETVPNRFSPKSPDKAHLNLHINSLELGDSAVYFCASSSRSGSDYGYTFGSGTRLTVV.

This clonotype was observed at least ten times. The chain combines TRBV11-2 with TRBJ1-1, with unresolved D. The CDR3 is 11 amino acids. Germline CDR1 reads SGHAT; CDR2 reads FQNNGV. Trimming pared 6 bases from V and 4 bases from J, leaving 6 bases between. CDR3 sequence (DNA): TGTGCCAGCAGTTTGGTCACTGAAGCTTTCTTT. Translation: CASSLVTEAFF.

This clonotype was observed many times. The chain is built from TRBV6-5 and TRBJ2-6, with TRBD1 matching 7 bases. CDR1 and CDR2 (germline): MNHEY, SVGAGI. The CDR3 sequence is 14 residues long. Trimming removed 5 bases from V and 4 bases from J; junction bases left unmatched: 2. The CDR3 is CASSRDRGANVLTF. The CDR3, as DNA: TGTGCCAGCAGTCGGGACAGAGGGGCCAACGTCCTGACTTTC.

This clonotype was counted at least ten times. The rearrangement links TRBV12-3 or TRBV12-4 to TRBJ1-2, with D unresolved. This CDR3 has 14 residues. Trimming shortened V by 4 bases and J by 2 bases, and 11 bases separated the two germline ends. Here the CDR3 reads CASSSWAANYGYTF. CDR3 DNA: TGTGCCAGCAGTTCGTGGGCAGCAAACTATGGCTACACCTTC.

This clonotype was counted at least ten times. The chain links TRBV5-1 to TRBJ2-5; D ambiguous. V lost 6 bases and J 2 bases, leaving 14 bases between the germline ends. Germline values: CDR1 SGHRS, CDR2 YFSETQ. CDR3 length equals 14 residues. CDR3 sequence: CASNIWASQETQYF. DNA of the CDR3: TGCGCCAGCAACATCTGGGCAAGTCAAGAGACCCAGTACTTC.

This clonotype turned up a few times. This chain links TRBV7-9 with TRBJ1-3; no clear D. The CDR3 is made up of 10 amino acids. Trimming took 5 bases from V and 6 from J, leaving 2 bases between them. The germline V gene encodes CDR1 SEHNR and CDR2 FQNEAQ (reference sequence). The CDR3 DNA reads TGTGCCAGCAGCCTAAACACCATATATTTT. Translation gives CASSLNTIYF.

This chain uses TRBV5-1 with TRBJ2-7, with 11 bases fitting TRBD2. The V segment lost 4 bases and the J segment 0 bases; nucleotides outside the gene matches: 6. Germline V gene lookup returns CDR1 SGHRS and CDR2 YFSETQ. The CDR3 has 16 amino acids. In DNA form, the CDR3 reads TGCGCCAGCAGCGCCCTTAGCGGGGGGGCCTCCTACGAGCAGTACTTC. Amino acids: CASSALSGGASYEQYF.

Turning to this clonotype: A much larger clonotype is one base distant, so this may be a read error. The V gene is TRBV4-1, the J gene TRBJ2-1, with 8 bases lining up with TRBD2. Germline loops: CDR1 MGHRA, CDR2 YSYEKL. This CDR3 is built from 15 residues. V was pared by 0 bases and J by 6 bases, with 4 bases of the junction left unmatched. CDR3: CASSQDSGTSNEQFF. The CDR3 coding sequence is TGCGCCAGCAGCCAAGATAGCGGGACTTCCAATGAGCAGTTCTTC.

This chain's CDR3 is CSARSRGRNTEAFF. The CDR3 DNA sequence: TGCAGTGCTAGGAGCCGGGGTCGGAACACTGAAGCTTTCTTT. J is TRBJ1-1 and V is TRBV20-1; D not resolved. V gave up 3 bases and J gave up 1 base, with 12 bases separating them. CDR3 size: 14 residues. The germline V gene encodes CDR1 DFQATT and CDR2 SNEGSKA (reference sequence).

This clonotype appeared a single time. V usage is TRBV5-1 and J usage is TRBJ2-7; D remains ambiguous. V was clipped by 0 bases and J by 6 bases, with 13 bases between them. Germline V CDR1 and CDR2: SGHRS, YFSETQ. This CDR3 region has 14 residues. DNA of the CDR3: TGCGCCAGCAGCTTGGAAACCCGGCGAGGCGAGCAGTACTTC. It specifies CASSLETRRGEQYF.

This clonotype was counted a few times. The chain links TRBV20-1 to TRBJ1-1; D ambiguous. CDR1 is DFQATT, CDR2 SNEGSKA, per germline (reference sequence). V dropped 6 bases and J dropped 4 bases, with 15 bases sitting between them. The CDR3 covers 13 residues. This CDR3 reads CSALRGEGTEAFF. CDR3 coding DNA: TGCAGTGCCCTCCGTGGAGAGGGCACTGAAGCTTTCTTT.

V usage is TRBV6-6 and J usage is TRBJ2-3; either TRBD1 or TRBD2 may supply D (5 bases each). The germline CDR1 and CDR2 sequences are MNHNY and SVGAGI (reference sequence). The CDR3 sequence is 13 residues long. With 11 bases removed from V and 5 bases from J, the gap between germline ends came to 17 bases. The CDR3 is CAVESRGEDTQYF. The DNA for the CDR3 is TGTGCCGTAGAAAGCCGAGGGGAAGATACGCAGTATTTT.

This clonotype came up a few times. The chain is built from TRBV7-2 and TRBJ2-3; 8 bases fit TRBD1. This CDR3 comprises 15 residues. Germline CDR1 and CDR2: SGHTA and FQGNSA. The junction had 6 bases not matched to a gene; V was cut back by 4 bases and J by 3 bases. CDR3 bases: TGTGCCAGCAGCTACCAGGGGGCCAAGACAGATACGCAGTATTTT. This encodes CASSYQGAKTDTQYF.

This CDR3 is CASSPYQGSGEKLFF. The CDR3 nucleotides read TGTGCCAGCAGTCCCTACCAGGGGTCGGGTGAAAAACTGTTTTTT. V and J are TRBV12-3 or TRBV12-4 and TRBJ1-4, with D possibly matching TRBD1 (6 bases). This CDR3 has 15 residues. The V and J ends lost 5 bases and 7 bases respectively, with 17 bases between them.

This clonotype was detected ten times or more. The chain couples TRBV3-1 to TRBJ2-3, with D perhaps given as TRBD1 or TRBD2 (5 bases each). Trimming left V 2 bases short and J 6 bases short, with 9 bases between. CDR1 and CDR2 (germline): LGHDT, YNNKEL (reference sequence). This CDR3 region has 13 residues. Here the CDR3 DNA reads TGTGCCAGCAGCCAACAACGGGGCGATACGCAGTATTTT. Its protein product is CASSQQRGDTQYF.

This chain links TRBV12-3 or TRBV12-4 with TRBJ2-3; 8 bases line up with TRBD2. This CDR3 contains 14 residues. The V segment lost 4 bases and the J segment 6 bases; nucleotides outside the gene matches: 6. The CDR3 here is CASSYSGITDTQYF. CDR3 DNA sequence: TGTGCCAGCAGTTATAGCGGGATTACGGATACGCAGTATTTT.